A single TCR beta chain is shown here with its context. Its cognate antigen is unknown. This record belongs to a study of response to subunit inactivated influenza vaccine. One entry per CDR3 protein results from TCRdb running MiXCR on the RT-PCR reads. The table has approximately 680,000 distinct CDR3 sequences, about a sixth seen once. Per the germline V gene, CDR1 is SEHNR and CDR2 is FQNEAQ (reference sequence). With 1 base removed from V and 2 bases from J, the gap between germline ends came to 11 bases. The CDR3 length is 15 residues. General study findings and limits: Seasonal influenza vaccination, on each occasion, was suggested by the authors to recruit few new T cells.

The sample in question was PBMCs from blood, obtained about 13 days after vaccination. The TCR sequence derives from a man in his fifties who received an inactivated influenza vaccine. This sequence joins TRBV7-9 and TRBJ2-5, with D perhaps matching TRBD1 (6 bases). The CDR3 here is CASSLDGTRQETQYF. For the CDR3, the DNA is TGTGCCAGCAGCTTAGATGGGACAAGGCAAGAGACCCAGTACTTC.